This TCR beta chain was observed in a study of T-cell reconstitution after alpha-beta-depleted transplantation in children. Germline CDR1 MNHEY, CDR2 SVGAGI. The CDR3 spans 11 residues. For TCRbeta, the library was prepared with unique molecular identifiers. TCRdb itself ran the PCR reads through MiXCR, one entry per CDR3 protein. This sample has about 1,000,000 distinct CDR3 sequences, with roughly 29% found just once. Study-wide results and limits: Hyperexpanded clones declined; after one year, newly produced T cells mostly supplied diversity.

This clonotype was observed a handful of times. Its antigen remains unidentified. This sample comprised PBMCs, mostly from graft donor cells, obtained 360 days after TCRalphabeta/CD19-depleted stem cell transplant. The rearrangement links TRBV6-5 to TRBJ2-1, with D unresolved. The TCR originated in a boy in the first two years of life who had a stem cell transplant for SCID, so the T cells may come from the graft donor. The CDR3 is CVAGRFNEQFF. The DNA for the CDR3 is TGTGTCGCTGGACGGTTTAATGAGCAGTTCTTC.